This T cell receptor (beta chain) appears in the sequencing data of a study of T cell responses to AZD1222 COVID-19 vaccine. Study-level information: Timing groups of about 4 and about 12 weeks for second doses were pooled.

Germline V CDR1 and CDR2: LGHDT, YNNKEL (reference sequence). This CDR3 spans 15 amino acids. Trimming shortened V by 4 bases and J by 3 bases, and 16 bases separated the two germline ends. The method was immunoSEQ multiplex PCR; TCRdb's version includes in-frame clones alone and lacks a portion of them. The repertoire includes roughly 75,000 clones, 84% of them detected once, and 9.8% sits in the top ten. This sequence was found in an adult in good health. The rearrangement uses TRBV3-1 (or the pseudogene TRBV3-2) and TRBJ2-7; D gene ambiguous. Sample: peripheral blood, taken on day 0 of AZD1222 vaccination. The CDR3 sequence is CASSLGQVGNYEQYF. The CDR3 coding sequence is TGTGCCAGCAGCCTCGGTCAGGTTGGGAACTACGAGCAGTACTTC.